This is a list of T cell receptor beta chains from one sample in a study of CD8+ T cells in alopecia areata. Method: immunoSEQ multiplex PCR; TCRdb's copy keeps in-frame clones and lacks some. This sample yields about 140,000 clones, of which 54% are seen a single time; approximately 16% belongs to the top ten. The sample in question was CD8+ T cells sorted from blood, obtained at week 4, from a patient treated with tofacitinib. These TCRs come from a human donor with alopecia areata. The CDR3 runs from the conserved cysteine through the conserved F or W. Fields, in order: D gene, J gene, V gene, CDR3 length, CDR3 protein. A D gene is named only where the DNA matches it firmly.

NA	TRBJ2-7	TRBV7-8	13	CASSYLNPFEQYF
NA	TRBJ2-2	TRBV29-1	14	CSVRPGPNTGELFF
TRBD1	TRBJ2-7	TRBV29-1	12	CSARDSPYEQYF
NA	TRBJ1-2	TRBV5-1	14	CASSLSSGGDGYTF
NA	TRBJ1-1	TRBV19	15	CASSLREGGNTEAFF
NA	TRBJ1-2	TRBV7-2	13	CASSPGWTYGYTF
NA	TRBJ1-1	TRBV7-9	11	CASEMNTEAFF
NA	TRBJ1-2	TRBV6-5	15	CASSYSVETNYGYTF
NA	TRBJ2-7	TRBV13	13	CASSSGNSYEQYF
TRBD2	TRBJ2-7	TRBV4-1	16	CASSQVPLAGGMEQYF
NA	TRBJ2-1	TRBV19	13	CASSINPVDEQFF
NA	TRBJ1-6	TRBV30	13	CAWNNRAYSPLHF
TRBD1	TRBJ1-2	TRBV6-5	13	CATWTGLRSGYTF
TRBD2	TRBJ2-3	TRBV27	13	CASYPGGDMTQYF
NA	TRBJ1-2	TRBV6-5	14	CASSYSSEVDGYTF
NA	TRBJ2-7	TRBV5-6	12	CASSYGPLEQYF
NA	TRBJ2-5	TRBV10-3	14	CAISERLGMETQYF
NA	TRBJ1-6	TRBV4-1	18	CASSQEVYRELGDSPLHF
NA	TRBJ1-1	TRBV29-1	11	CSVGLGTEAFF
TRBD1	TRBJ1-2	TRBV7-9	16	CASSLSGTEINYGYTF
NA	TRBJ1-1	TRBV27	13	CASSFGRHTEAFF
NA	TRBJ2-3	TRBV6-4	15	CASSDSSRDTDTQYF
NA	TRBJ1-4	TRBV7-9	12	CASSFQNEKLFF
TRBD2	TRBJ2-7	TRBV5-1	15	CASMRTSGESYEQYF
TRBD1	TRBJ1-2	TRBV25-1	14	CASSDRDRYYGYTF
NA	TRBJ1-1	TRBV19	15	CASSSFEGGWTEAFF
NA	TRBJ2-7	TRBV25-1	15	CASSEDFGVTYEQYF
NA	TRBJ1-1	TRBV5-1	13	CASSPTRGDEAFF
NA	TRBJ1-2	TRBV29-1	12	CSVLGSSYGYTF
TRBD1	TRBJ2-1	TRBV11-2	14	CASSLGTGEHEQFF
TRBD2	TRBJ2-7	TRBV2	16	CASSEASSGGAYEQYF
NA	TRBJ2-1	TRBV11-2	17	CASGDRSLGGLLDEQFF
NA	TRBJ1-2	TRBV7-2	14	CASSFREGDHGYTF
TRBD1	TRBJ1-3	TRBV4-3	15	CASSRLTGAGNTIYF
TRBD1	TRBJ2-7	TRBV5-1	14	CASSLRQGRYEQYF
NA	TRBJ1-2	TRBV5-6	12	CASRAGGYGYTF
NA	TRBJ1-2	TRBV4-1	13	CASSQGHNYGYTF
TRBD1	TRBJ1-1	TRBV5-6	15	CASSGGTGGRAEAFF
NA	TRBJ1-2	TRBV4-3	15	CASSQGVTGAYGYTF
NA	TRBJ1-2	TRBV5-4	12	CASSPGVDGYTF
TRBD1	TRBJ2-5	TRBV29-1	17	CSVEDWSRSGQEETQYF
NA	TRBJ2-1	TRBV27	15	CASSLGNGRYNEQFF
NA	TRBJ2-7	TRBV6-5	15	CASSYYGAASYEQYF
NA	TRBJ2-7	TRBV29-1	13	CSALDGHSYEQYF
TRBD1	TRBJ1-5	TRBV6-1	14	CASNLQGARQPQHF
NA	TRBJ2-5	TRBV13	14	CASSGGVQQETQYF
NA	TRBJ2-7	TRBV19	13	CASSTDSSYEQYF
NA	TRBJ2-2	TRBV7-9	12	CATIGGAGELFF
NA	TRBJ1-5	TRBV27	15	CASSPLGQGDQPQHF
NA	TRBJ2-5	TRBV27	11	CASSLGDLQYF
TRBD2	TRBJ2-2	TRBV6-5	15	CASSSLAGTNGELFF
TRBD1	TRBJ2-7	TRBV27	13	CASRSDRGHEQYF
TRBD1	TRBJ2-7	TRBV18	15	CASSPDRGLPYEQYF
TRBD2	TRBJ2-5	TRBV6-5	16	CASSYSGGTPRETQYF
NA	TRBJ1-2	TRBV10-3	15	CAISDIALGGNGYTF
NA	TRBJ2-7	TRBV11-1	16	CASSSEEGADFYEQYF
NA	TRBJ2-1	TRBV7-8	13	CASSLSSYNEQFF
NA	TRBJ2-7	TRBV5-1	15	CASSFQHSSAYEQYF
NA	TRBJ2-7	TRBV15	14	CATSSVGSGYEQYF